A single sample gave rise to the 3 T cell receptor beta chains below, sequenced in a study of cytomegalovirus exposure and HLA in healthy donors. 13 Jbeta primers and 60 Vbeta primers were used for the PCR. The table came from immunoSEQ multiplex PCR; TCRdb's copy has only in-frame clones and leaves some out. Across about 160,000 clones, the top ten clones capture roughly 2% of the sample. The material sequenced was PBMCs. The receptors originated from a man aged 30 to 45 in good health and CMV-seronegative.

This chain joins TRBV5-4 and TRBJ1-2; the D is unclear. The CDR3 has 13 amino acids. The V gene lost 9 bases and the J gene lost 4 bases, with 16 bases spanning the gap. Germline CDR1 and CDR2: SGHNT and YYREEE (reference sequence). As DNA, the CDR3 is TGTGCCACCTCAAGAGAGTCTTTCTATGGCTACACCTTC. Translating gives CATSRESFYGYTF.

The rearrangement links TRBV10-1 to TRBJ2-5; 11 nucleotides agree with TRBD1. The V and J ends lost 2 bases and 1 base, in that order; junction bases with no gene match: 0. The germline V gene encodes CDR1 WNHNN and CDR2 SYGVQD (reference sequence). This CDR3 is 15 amino acids long. CDR3 sequence reads: CASSEGTGGQETQYF. As DNA, the CDR3 is TGCGCCAGCAGTGAGGGGACAGGGGGCCAAGAGACCCAGTACTTC.

DNA for the CDR3: TGTGCCAGCAGTGTACAGGGAGACACGTACACCGGGGAGCTGTTTTTT. It yields the protein CASSVQGDTYTGELFF. The chain recombines TRBV6-1 with TRBJ2-2; D possibly corresponds to TRBD1 (6 bases). This CDR3 comprises 16 residues. V was pared by 4 bases and J by 3 bases, with 15 bases between. Germline values: CDR1 MNHNS, CDR2 SASEGT.